The clone carrying this T cell receptor (beta chain) was seen only a few times. Its specificity is unknown. Other DNA sequences in the same sample also yield this CDR3. As defined, naive CD8 cells were CD45RO-negative and positively selected for CCR7, with terminally differentiated effector memory CD45RA+ cells excluded. The length of the CDR3 is 14 residues. Per the germline V gene, CDR1 is SEHNR and CDR2 is FQNEAQ (reference sequence). V lost 5 bases, J lost 3 bases, and 13 bases lay in between. This sample was taken from a study of shared clonotypes between healthy human individuals. Study-level findings and limits: The represented genetic and exposure-history diversity was limited by the small number of donors. A reduction in generation probabilities was seen for non-shared clonotypes relative to those shared by all four donors. Shared clonotypes: approximately 5.3% naive CD4, approximately 3.4% naive CD8, 2% to 2.5% memory CD4, 0.4% memory CD8.

The table came from immunoSEQ multiplex PCR; TCRdb's copy has only in-frame clones and leaves some out. This sample carries 550,000 to 750,000 clones, 95% to 96% of them seen once, and the ten largest clones take 0.09% to 0.13%. Sequenced: naive CD8+ T cells sorted from blood. This sequence joins TRBV7-9 and TRBJ1-2, with D maybe TRBD1 (6 bases). The TCR was taken from a woman aged 30 to 39 in good health. Written as DNA, the CDR3 is TGTGCCAGCAGCCCGGGACATTCCGACTATGGCTACACCTTC. Amino acids: CASSPGHSDYGYTF. The full variable domain, its missing parts supplied by reference TRBV7-9 and TRBJ1-2, is DTGVSQNPRHKITKRGQNVTFRCDPISEHNRLYWYRQTLGQGPEFLTYFQNEAQLEKSRLLSDRFSAERPKGSFSTLEIQRTEQGDSAMYLCASSPGHSDYGYTFGSGTRLTVV.